This TCR beta chain originates from a study of tumor-infiltrating lymphocytes in localized non-small cell lung cancer. Points on this clone: Antigen specificity is unknown.

Germline V gene lookup returns CDR1 SGHDT and CDR2 YYEEEE. The CDR3 extends over 14 amino acids. The V end lost 5 bases, the J end lost 3 bases, and 14 bases lay between the germline ends. The method was immunoSEQ multiplex PCR; TCRdb's version includes in-frame clones alone and lacks a portion of them. The top ten hold roughly 15% of the sample, which has about 23,000 clones, approximately 71% seen once. Study-level points and caveats: Immunotypes IM1 and IM2 had similar TCR-derived T-cell fractions.

This clonotype originated in a human donor with non-small cell lung cancer. Source material: lung tumor tissue. This sequence joins TRBV5-6 and TRBJ1-2, with D possibly TRBD1 on 5 matching bases. CDR3 sequence reads: CASSWGTEDYGYTF. The CDR3 coding sequence is TGTGCCAGCAGTTGGGGGACGGAGGACTATGGCTACACCTTC.